This T cell receptor (beta chain) is drawn from a study of blood T cell repertoires in COVID-19. The overall study: T cells, B-cell-depleted T cells, or PBMCs provided the cDNA or gDNA that served as material.

After removal of 6 bases from V and 5 bases from J, the junction contained 8 bases not matched to a gene. From germline, CDR1 is SQVTM and CDR2 ANQGSEA. This CDR3 is 14 amino acids long. The protocol was immunoSEQ multiplex PCR, while the TCRdb copy is restricted to in-frame clones and leaves out a portion. The sample lists about 81,000 clones; more than 75% were seen once. This TCR was sampled from a human donor in a cohort sampled during active COVID-19. V is TRBV29-1 and J is TRBJ1-2; TRBD1 aligns across 11 bases. Sequences were obtained from peripheral blood. CDR3 in DNA: TGCAGCGTGGACGGACAGGGGGCGAGGTATGGCTACACCTTC. This gives the protein CSVDGQGARYGYTF.